The TCR beta chain under discussion was sequenced for a study of shared clonotypes between healthy human individuals. Background on the study: Three CD4 naive, three CD4 memory, two CD8 naive and one CD8 memory plate were used per donor.

With respect to this clone: This sample includes further DNA sequences coding for the same CDR3.

Here immunoSEQ multiplex PCR was the method, and the copy in TCRdb shows in-frame clones only, minus some. The profile covers about 2 million clones, with over 85% appearing a single time and roughly 1.2% taken by the ten largest. In germline, CDR1 is SGHKS, CDR2 YYEKEE (reference sequence). The CDR3 has 12 residues. The V gene lost 0 bases and the J gene lost 2 bases, with 3 bases spanning the gap. The naive CD8 subset, CD45RO-negative cells positively selected for CCR7, excluded terminally differentiated effector memory CD45RA+ cells. What was sequenced was naive CD8+ T cells sorted from blood. V is TRBV5-5 and J is TRBJ2-7; D remains ambiguous. This sequence was found in a man younger than 30 in good health. The chain's CDR3 is CASSLETYEQYF. The CDR3 nucleotides are TGTGCCAGCAGCTTGGAGACCTACGAGCAGTACTTC.